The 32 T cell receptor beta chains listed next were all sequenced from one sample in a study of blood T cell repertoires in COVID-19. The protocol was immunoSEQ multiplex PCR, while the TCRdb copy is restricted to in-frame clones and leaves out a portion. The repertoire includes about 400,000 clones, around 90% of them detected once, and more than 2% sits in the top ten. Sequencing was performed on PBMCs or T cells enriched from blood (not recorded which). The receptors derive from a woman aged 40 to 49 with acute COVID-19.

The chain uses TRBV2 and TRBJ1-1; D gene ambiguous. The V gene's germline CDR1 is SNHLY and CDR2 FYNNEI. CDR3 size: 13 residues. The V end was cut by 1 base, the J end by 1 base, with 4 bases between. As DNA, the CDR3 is TGTGCCAGCAGTGAAGAGCAGAACACTGAAGCTTTCTTT. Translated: CASSEEQNTEAFF.

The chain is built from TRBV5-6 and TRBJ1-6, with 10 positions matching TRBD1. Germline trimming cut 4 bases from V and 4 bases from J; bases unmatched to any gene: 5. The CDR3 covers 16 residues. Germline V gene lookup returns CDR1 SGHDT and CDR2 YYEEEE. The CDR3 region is CASSPRTGGYNSPLHF. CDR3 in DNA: TGTGCCAGCAGCCCACGGACAGGGGGATATAATTCACCCCTCCACTTT.

The CDR3 loop is CASSGTGENYGYTF. The CDR3 bases are TGTGCCAGCTCGGGGACAGGGGAAAACTATGGCTACACCTTC. This rearrangement joins TRBV7-9 to TRBJ1-2; TRBD1 matches 10 bases. The CDR3 length is 14 residues. V dropped 8 bases and J dropped 2; count of bases not matched to a gene: 5. Per the germline V gene, CDR1 is SEHNR and CDR2 is FQNEAQ (reference sequence).

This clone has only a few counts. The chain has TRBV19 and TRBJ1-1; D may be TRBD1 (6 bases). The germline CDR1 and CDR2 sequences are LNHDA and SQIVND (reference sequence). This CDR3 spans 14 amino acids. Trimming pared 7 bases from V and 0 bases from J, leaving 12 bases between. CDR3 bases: TGTGCCAGTACCCCACAGGGTATGAACACTGAAGCTTTCTTT. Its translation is CASTPQGMNTEAFF.

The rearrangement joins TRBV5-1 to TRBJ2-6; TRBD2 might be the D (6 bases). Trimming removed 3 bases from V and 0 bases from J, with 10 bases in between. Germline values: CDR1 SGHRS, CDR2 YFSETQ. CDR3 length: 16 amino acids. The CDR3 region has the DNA TGCGCCAGCAGCTCGGGACTCTCCTCTGGGGCCAACGTCCTGACTTTC. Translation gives CASSSGLSSGANVLTF.

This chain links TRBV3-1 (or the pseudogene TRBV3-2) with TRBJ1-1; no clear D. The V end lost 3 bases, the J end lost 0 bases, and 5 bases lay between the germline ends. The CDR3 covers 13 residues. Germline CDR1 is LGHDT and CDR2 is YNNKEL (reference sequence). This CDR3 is CASSHLVNTEAFF. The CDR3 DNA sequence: TGTGCCAGCAGCCATCTAGTGAACACTGAAGCTTTCTTT.

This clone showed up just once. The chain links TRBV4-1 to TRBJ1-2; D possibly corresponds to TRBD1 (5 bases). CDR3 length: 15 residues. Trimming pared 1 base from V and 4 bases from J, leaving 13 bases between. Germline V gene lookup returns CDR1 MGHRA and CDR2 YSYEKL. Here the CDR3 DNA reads TGCGCCAGCAGCCAAGTCCAGACAGAGGCCTATGGCTACACCTTC. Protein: CASSQVQTEAYGYTF.

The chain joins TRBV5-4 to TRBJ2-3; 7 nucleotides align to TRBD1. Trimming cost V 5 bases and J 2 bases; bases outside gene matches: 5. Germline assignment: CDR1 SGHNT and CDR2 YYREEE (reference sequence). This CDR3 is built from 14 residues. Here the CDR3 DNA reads TGTGCCAGCAGGGGGGACAGCTACACAGATACGCAGTATTTT. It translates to CASRGDSYTDTQYF.

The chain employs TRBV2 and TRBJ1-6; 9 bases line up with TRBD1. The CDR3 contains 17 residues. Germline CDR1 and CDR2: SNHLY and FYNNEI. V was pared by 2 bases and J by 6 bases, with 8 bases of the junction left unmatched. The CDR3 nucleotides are TGTGCCAGCAGTGAAATTTGGCCGGGACAGGGTAATTCACCCCTCCACTTT. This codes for CASSEIWPGQGNSPLHF.

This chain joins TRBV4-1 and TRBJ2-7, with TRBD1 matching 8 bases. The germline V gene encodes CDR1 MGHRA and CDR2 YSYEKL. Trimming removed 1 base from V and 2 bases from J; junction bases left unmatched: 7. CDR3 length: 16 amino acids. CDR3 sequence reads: CASSQGKTGVTYEQYF. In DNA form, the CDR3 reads TGCGCCAGCAGCCAAGGCAAGACAGGGGTTACCTACGAGCAGTACTTC.

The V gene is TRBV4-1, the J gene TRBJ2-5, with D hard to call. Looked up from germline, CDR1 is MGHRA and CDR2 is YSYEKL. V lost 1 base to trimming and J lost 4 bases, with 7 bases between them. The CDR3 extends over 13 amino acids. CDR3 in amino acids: CASSQALPETQYF. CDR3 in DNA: TGCGCCAGCAGCCAAGCCCTCCCAGAGACCCAGTACTTC.

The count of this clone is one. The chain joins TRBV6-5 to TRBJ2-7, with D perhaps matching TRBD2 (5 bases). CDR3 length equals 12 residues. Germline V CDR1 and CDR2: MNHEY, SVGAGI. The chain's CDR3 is CATADYSYEQYF. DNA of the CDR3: TGTGCAACGGCCGACTACTCCTACGAGCAGTACTTC.

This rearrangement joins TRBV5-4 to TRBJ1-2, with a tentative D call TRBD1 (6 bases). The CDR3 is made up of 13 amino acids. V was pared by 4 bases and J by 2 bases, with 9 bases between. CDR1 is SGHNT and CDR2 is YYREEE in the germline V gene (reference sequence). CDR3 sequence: CASSRTDNYGYTF. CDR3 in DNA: TGTGCCAGCAGCCGGACAGACAACTATGGCTACACCTTC.

The chain's CDR3 is CASSRQGGTEAFF. DNA of the CDR3: TGTGCCAGCAGTAGACAGGGGGGCACTGAAGCTTTCTTT. The chain recombines TRBV25-1 with TRBJ1-1; 9 bases are a match to TRBD1. CDR1 is MGHDK and CDR2 is SYGVNS in the germline V gene. V shed 5 bases, J shed 4 bases, and the junction held 2 bases outside the gene matches. This CDR3 spans 13 amino acids. Using reference TRBV25-1 and TRBJ1-1 for the parts outside the CDR3, the full variable domain is EADIYQTPRYLVIGTGKKITLECSQTMGHDKMYWYQQDPGMELHLIHYSYGVNSTEKGDLSSESTVSRIRTEHFPLTLESARPSHTSQYLCASSRQGGTEAFFGQGTRLTVV.

This CDR3 is CASSLGRHRGEQFF. DNA of the CDR3: TGCGCCAGCAGCTTGGGGCGTCATAGGGGTGAGCAGTTCTTC. The rearrangement links TRBV5-1 to TRBJ2-1, with TRBD1 as a possible D gene (5 bases). In germline, CDR1 is SGHRS, CDR2 YFSETQ. Trimming stripped 0 bases from V and 9 bases from J, with 13 bases between. CDR3 length equals 14 residues.

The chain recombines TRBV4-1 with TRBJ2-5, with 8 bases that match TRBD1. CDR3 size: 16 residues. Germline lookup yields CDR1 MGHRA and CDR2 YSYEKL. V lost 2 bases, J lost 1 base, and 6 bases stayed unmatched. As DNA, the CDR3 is TGCGCCAGCAGCCAAAATCCTCAGGGGGCCCAAGAGACCCAGTACTTC. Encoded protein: CASSQNPQGAQETQYF.

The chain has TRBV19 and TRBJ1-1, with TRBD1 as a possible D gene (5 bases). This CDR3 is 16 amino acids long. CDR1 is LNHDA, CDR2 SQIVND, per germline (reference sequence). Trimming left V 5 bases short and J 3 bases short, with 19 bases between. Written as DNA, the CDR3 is TGTGCCAGTAGTTCCAGGGTATCGAGGTTGGACACTGAAGCTTTCTTT. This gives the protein CASSSRVSRLDTEAFF.

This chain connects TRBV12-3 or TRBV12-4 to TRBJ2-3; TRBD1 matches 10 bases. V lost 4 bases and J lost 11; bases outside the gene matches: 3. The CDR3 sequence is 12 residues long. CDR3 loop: CASSSDRGQQYF. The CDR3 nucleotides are TGTGCCAGCAGTTCCGACAGGGGGCAGCAGTATTTT.

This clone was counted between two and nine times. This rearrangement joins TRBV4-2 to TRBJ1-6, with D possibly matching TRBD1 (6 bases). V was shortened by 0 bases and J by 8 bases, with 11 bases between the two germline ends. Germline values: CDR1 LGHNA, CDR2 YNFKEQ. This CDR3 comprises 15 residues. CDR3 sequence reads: CASSQETGLDSPLHF. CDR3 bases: TGTGCCAGCAGCCAAGAAACAGGGCTAGATTCACCCCTCCACTTT.

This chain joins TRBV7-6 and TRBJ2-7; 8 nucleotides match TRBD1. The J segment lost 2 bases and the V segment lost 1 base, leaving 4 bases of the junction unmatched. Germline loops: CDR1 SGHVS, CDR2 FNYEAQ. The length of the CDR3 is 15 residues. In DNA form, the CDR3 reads TGTGCCAGCAGCTTAGACGGGACAGGTCCCTACGAGCAGTACTTC. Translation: CASSLDGTGPYEQYF.

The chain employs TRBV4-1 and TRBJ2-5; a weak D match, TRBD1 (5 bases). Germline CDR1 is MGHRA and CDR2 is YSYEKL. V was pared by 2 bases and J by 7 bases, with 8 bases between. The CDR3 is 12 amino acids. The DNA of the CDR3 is TGCGCCAGCAGCCAACTTGGGGCGACCCAGTACTTC. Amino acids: CASSQLGATQYF.

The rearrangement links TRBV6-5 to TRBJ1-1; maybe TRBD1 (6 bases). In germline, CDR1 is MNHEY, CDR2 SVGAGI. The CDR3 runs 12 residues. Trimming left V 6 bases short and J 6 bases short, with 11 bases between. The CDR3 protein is CASRRGRAEAFF. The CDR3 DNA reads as TGTGCCAGCAGGAGGGGGAGAGCTGAAGCTTTCTTT.

CDR3 nucleotides: TGTGCCAGCAGCTCGGGACAGCCCCGTAACGAGCAGTACTTC. Its translation is CASSSGQPRNEQYF. The chain employs TRBV4-2 and TRBJ2-7, with 7 bases aligning to TRBD1. CDR1 and CDR2 (germline): LGHNA, YNFKEQ. This CDR3 contains 14 residues. Trimming took 5 bases from V and 5 from J; bases not matched to a gene: 9.

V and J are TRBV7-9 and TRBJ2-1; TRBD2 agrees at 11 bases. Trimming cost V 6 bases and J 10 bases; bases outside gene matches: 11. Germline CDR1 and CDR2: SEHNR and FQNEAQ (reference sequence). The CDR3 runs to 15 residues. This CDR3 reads CASSRKLGTSGEQFF. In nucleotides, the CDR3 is TGTGCCAGCAGTCGGAAGTTAGGGACTAGCGGAGAGCAGTTCTTC.

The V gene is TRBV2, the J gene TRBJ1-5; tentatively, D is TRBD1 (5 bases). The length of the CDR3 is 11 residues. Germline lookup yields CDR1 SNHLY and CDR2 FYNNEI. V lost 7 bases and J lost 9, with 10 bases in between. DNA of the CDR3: TGTGCCAGCACCGGGGGGGGGCCCCAGCATTTT. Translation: CASTGGGPQHF.

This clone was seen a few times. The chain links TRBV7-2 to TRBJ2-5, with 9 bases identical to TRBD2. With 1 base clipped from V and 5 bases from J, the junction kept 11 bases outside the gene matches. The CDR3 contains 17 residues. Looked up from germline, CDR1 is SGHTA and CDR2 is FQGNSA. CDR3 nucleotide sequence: TGTGCCAGCAGCTTAGGCGGCGGCGGGGGGGCCCCCGAGACCCAGTACTTC. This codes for CASSLGGGGGAPETQYF.

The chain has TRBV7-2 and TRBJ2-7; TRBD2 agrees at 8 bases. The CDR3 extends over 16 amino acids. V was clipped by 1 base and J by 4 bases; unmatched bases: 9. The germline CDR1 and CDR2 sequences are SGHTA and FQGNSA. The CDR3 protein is CASSLEALAGLYEQYF. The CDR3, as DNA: TGTGCCAGCAGCTTAGAGGCTTTAGCGGGGTTATACGAGCAGTACTTC. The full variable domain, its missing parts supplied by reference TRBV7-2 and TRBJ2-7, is GAGVSQSPSNKVTEKGKDVELRCDPISGHTALYWYRQSLGQGLEFLIYFQGNSAPDKSGLPSDRFSAERTGGSVSTLTIQRTQQEDSAVYLCASSLEALAGLYEQYFGPGTRLTVT.

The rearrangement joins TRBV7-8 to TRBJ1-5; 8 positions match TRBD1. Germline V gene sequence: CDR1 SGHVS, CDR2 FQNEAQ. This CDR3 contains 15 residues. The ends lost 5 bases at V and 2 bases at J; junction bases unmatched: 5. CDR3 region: CASSRTGGGNQPQHF. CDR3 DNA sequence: TGTGCCAGCAGCCGCACAGGGGGAGGCAATCAGCCCCAGCATTTT.

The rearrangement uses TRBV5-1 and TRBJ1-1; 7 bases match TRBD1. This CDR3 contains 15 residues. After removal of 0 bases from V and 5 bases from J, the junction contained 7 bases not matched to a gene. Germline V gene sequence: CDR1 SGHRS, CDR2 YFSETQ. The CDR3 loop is CASSLGWTGGTEAFF. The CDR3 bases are TGCGCCAGCAGCTTGGGATGGACAGGCGGTACTGAAGCTTTCTTT.

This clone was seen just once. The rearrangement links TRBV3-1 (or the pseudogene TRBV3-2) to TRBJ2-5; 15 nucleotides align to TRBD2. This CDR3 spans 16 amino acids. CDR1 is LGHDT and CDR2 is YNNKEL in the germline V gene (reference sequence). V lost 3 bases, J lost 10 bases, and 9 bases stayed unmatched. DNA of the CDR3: TGTGCCAGCAGCCATGGACTAGCGGGGGGGGCCAGGGACCAGTACTTC. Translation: CASSHGLAGGARDQYF.

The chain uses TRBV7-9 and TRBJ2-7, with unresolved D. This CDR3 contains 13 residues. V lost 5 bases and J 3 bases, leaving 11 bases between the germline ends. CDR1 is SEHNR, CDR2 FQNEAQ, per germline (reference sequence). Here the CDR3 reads CASSRAVYYEQYF. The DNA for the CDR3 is TGTGCCAGCAGCAGGGCGGTCTACTACGAGCAGTACTTC.

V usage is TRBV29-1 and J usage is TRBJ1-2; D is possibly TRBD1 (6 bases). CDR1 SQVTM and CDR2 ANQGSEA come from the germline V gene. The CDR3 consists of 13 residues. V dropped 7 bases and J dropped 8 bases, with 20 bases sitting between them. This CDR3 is CSAPRGTADGYTF. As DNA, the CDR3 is TGCAGCGCCCCCAGGGGCACAGCGGACGGCTACACCTTC. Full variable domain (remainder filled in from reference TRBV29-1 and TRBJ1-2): SAVISQKPSRDICQRGTSLTIQCQVDSQVTMMFWYRQQPGQSLTLIATANQGSEATYESGFVIDKFPISRPNLTFSTLTVSNMSPEDSSIYLCSAPRGTADGYTFGSGTRLTVV.